A selection of T cell receptor beta chains follows, all from one sample in a study of blood T cell repertoires in COVID-19. This table comes from immunoSEQ multiplex PCR, and its TCRdb copy is limited to in-frame clones, with some not included. Of about 190,000 clones detected, 75% to 90% appear once; the ten largest clones hold roughly 6.7%. The specimen was peripheral blood. The receptors originated from a middle-aged man with acute or convalescent COVID-19. Both conserved end residues are part of each CDR3. The D gene is left open where the match is weak. Clone size is shown for a subset of rows, as once, few, many or a class of expanded clone.

v_gene: TRBV5-1; d_gene: TRBD1; j_gene: TRBJ2-5; abundance: -; CDR3aa: CASSRTGFRETQYF; CDR3nt: TGCGCCAGCAGCAGGACAGGGTTTAGAGAGACCCAGTACTTC
v_gene: TRBV23-1; d_gene: -; j_gene: TRBJ2-5; abundance: -; CDR3aa: CASSLRVGGETQYF; CDR3nt: TGCGCCAGCAGTCTCCGGGTAGGGGGAGAGACCCAGTACTTC
v_gene: TRBV4-3; d_gene: -; j_gene: TRBJ2-7; abundance: -; CDR3aa: CASSPRSGKSSYEQYF; CDR3nt: TGCGCCAGCAGCCCTAGATCGGGGAAGAGCTCCTACGAGCAGTACTTC
v_gene: TRBV24-1; d_gene: -; j_gene: TRBJ1-3; abundance: -; CDR3aa: CATSDPVLDGNTIYF; CDR3nt: TGTGCCACCAGTGACCCGGTCCTCGATGGAAACACCATATATTTT
v_gene: TRBV7-8; d_gene: -; j_gene: TRBJ1-3; abundance: -; CDR3aa: CASSPTGQTGNTIYF; CDR3nt: TGTGCCAGCAGCCCTACAGGGCAGACTGGAAACACCATATATTTT
v_gene: TRBV14; d_gene: -; j_gene: TRBJ2-5; abundance: -; CDR3aa: CASSSRTQGSGETQYF; CDR3nt: TGTGCCAGCAGCTCTCGGACCCAAGGGAGCGGGGAGACCCAGTACTTC
v_gene: TRBV28; d_gene: TRBD1; j_gene: TRBJ1-6; abundance: few; CDR3aa: CASRRTGRSYNSPLHF; CDR3nt: TGTGCCAGCAGGCGGACAGGGCGCTCCTATAATTCACCCCTCCACTTT
v_gene: TRBV28; d_gene: TRBD1; j_gene: TRBJ1-4; abundance: -; CDR3aa: CASRGQGEDEKLFF; CDR3nt: TGTGCCAGTCGAGGACAGGGAGAGGATGAAAAACTGTTTTTT
v_gene: TRBV2; d_gene: TRBD1; j_gene: TRBJ1-1; abundance: once; CDR3aa: CAGGQGVLVGNTEAFF; CDR3nt: TGTGCCGGGGGACAGGGGGTGTTGGTTGGGAACACTGAAGCTTTCTTT
v_gene: TRBV7-9; d_gene: -; j_gene: TRBJ1-5; abundance: -; CDR3aa: CASSLDSGNQPQHF; CDR3nt: TGTGCCAGCAGCTTAGACTCGGGCAATCAGCCCCAGCATTTT
v_gene: TRBV18; d_gene: TRBD2; j_gene: TRBJ2-2; abundance: -; CDR3aa: CASSPLPGGDTGELFF; CDR3nt: TGTGCCAGCTCACCACTTCCCGGGGGGGACACCGGGGAGCTGTTTTTT
v_gene: TRBV15; d_gene: TRBD1; j_gene: TRBJ1-1; abundance: -; CDR3aa: CATSRDQGAGEAFF; CDR3nt: TGTGCCACCAGCAGAGATCAGGGGGCTGGTGAAGCTTTCTTT
v_gene: TRBV5-4; d_gene: TRBD2; j_gene: TRBJ2-1; abundance: -; CDR3aa: CASSVLAGSYNEQFF; CDR3nt: TGTGCCAGCAGCGTTCTAGCGGGGTCCTACAATGAGCAGTTCTTC
v_gene: TRBV7-9; d_gene: -; j_gene: TRBJ2-7; abundance: -; CDR3aa: CASSARAGVVSYEQYF; CDR3nt: TGTGCCAGCAGCGCTAGAGCAGGGGTGGTATCCTACGAGCAGTACTTC
v_gene: TRBV3-1/TRBV3-2; d_gene: -; j_gene: TRBJ2-5; abundance: -; CDR3aa: CASSPPAVETQYF; CDR3nt: TGTGCCAGCAGCCCCCCGGCGGTTGAGACCCAGTACTTC
v_gene: TRBV6-5; d_gene: TRBD2; j_gene: TRBJ2-1; abundance: -; CDR3aa: CASRLAGGRNEQFF; CDR3nt: TGTGCCAGCAGACTAGCGGGGGGCAGGAATGAGCAGTTCTTC
v_gene: TRBV7-9; d_gene: TRBD1; j_gene: TRBJ1-2; abundance: -; CDR3aa: CASSPRTGTPYGYTF; CDR3nt: TGTGCCAGCAGCCCTAGGACAGGGACCCCATATGGCTACACCTTC
v_gene: TRBV30; d_gene: TRBD1; j_gene: TRBJ2-2; abundance: -; CDR3aa: CAWTGWRTGLIANTGELFF; CDR3nt: TGTGCCTGGACTGGGTGGAGGACAGGGTTAATCGCGAACACCGGGGAGCTGTTTTTT
v_gene: TRBV12-3/TRBV12-4; d_gene: -; j_gene: TRBJ1-1; abundance: -; CDR3aa: CASSFSIQRAFF; CDR3nt: TGTGCCAGCAGTTTCTCGATTCAACGGGCTTTCTTT
v_gene: TRBV14; d_gene: -; j_gene: TRBJ1-1; abundance: -; CDR3aa: CASSPQGGGTEAFF; CDR3nt: TGTGCCAGCAGCCCGCAAGGAGGAGGAACTGAAGCTTTCTTT
v_gene: TRBV3-1/TRBV3-2; d_gene: TRBD2; j_gene: TRBJ2-1; abundance: -; CDR3aa: CASSRRGLATYNEQFF; CDR3nt: TGTGCCAGCAGCCGCCGCGGACTAGCGACATACAATGAGCAGTTCTTC
v_gene: TRBV14; d_gene: TRBD2; j_gene: TRBJ2-1; abundance: -; CDR3aa: CASSHMPPGLAEIFSYNEQFF; CDR3nt: TGTGCCAGCAGCCACATGCCTCCGGGACTAGCGGAGATATTCTCCTACAATGAGCAGTTCTTC